The T cell receptor beta chain under discussion was sequenced for a study of T cells expressing NK-cell markers. Study as a whole: According to the study, TCR beta repertoires originated from sorted CD3+CD56+NKG2C+, CD3+CD56+NKG2C- and CD3+CD56-NKG2C+ T cells.

The CDR3 runs to 17 residues. Germline CDR1 reads MGHRA; CDR2 reads YSYEKL. General observations from the study: In four donors, these clonotypes also led the CD3+CD56-NKG2C+ fraction. Certain NKG2C+ T cell clones were expanded, and their HCMV specificity remained unclear.

Synthesis of TCR beta cDNA relied on 5'RACE template switching carrying UMIs. Using the 5' RACE reads, TCRdb records one entry per CDR3 protein without DNA. The sample has about 180,000 distinct CDR3 sequences. As regards this clonotype: Its antigen remains unidentified.

The chain links TRBV4-1 to TRBJ2-3; TCRdb selects TRBD1, and the lack of DNA leaves this call unchecked. The source is a man aged 18-75 years in good health. Material: blood T cells: a sorted CD56 or NKG2C T cell subset, CD4+ or CD8+ T cells, or bulk PBMC T cells (not recorded which). The CDR3 here is CASSLPTRGGGTDTQYF.